What follows is one TCR beta chain and its context. This sample stems from a study of cytomegalovirus exposure and HLA in healthy donors. Primers: 60 Vbeta forward and 13 Jbeta reverse. The repertoire was sequenced with immunoSEQ multiplex PCR; TCRdb's copy has only in-frame clones and lacks some. The sample yields around 190,000 clones, approximately 80% seen once. V lost 3 bases, J lost 5 bases, and 16 bases lay in between. This CDR3 region has 16 residues. Germline CDR1 is LNHDA and CDR2 is SQIVND (reference sequence). The sequenced sample was PBMCs. The source is a man aged 40-49 years in good health and CMV-seropositive. The rearrangement links TRBV19 to TRBJ1-4, with unresolved D. As DNA, the CDR3 is TGTGCCAGTAGTATGGGTTATTCCCTGCGGAATGAAAAACTGTTTTTT. It codes for CASSMGYSLRNEKLFF.